Presented here are 20 T cell receptor beta chains from one specimen sequenced in a study of early T cells in non-severe SARS-CoV-2 infection. TCRdb re-derived calls from the 5' RACE reads in MiXCR, one entry per CDR3 protein. The repertoire holds 48,000 or so distinct CDR3 sequences, with over 10% as singletons. The sequenced material came from whole blood. These receptors all stem from an adult who was a healthcare worker with PCR-confirmed SARS-CoV-2 infection or an uninfected control (not recorded which).

The CDR3 loop reads CASSSGPADHTGELFF. The CDR3 DNA sequence: TGTGCCAGCAGCTCTGGACCTGCGGATCACACCGGGGAGCTGTTTTTT. This sequence joins TRBV7-2 and TRBJ2-2; D is undetermined. The ends were cut back, 4 bases at V and 3 bases at J, with 15 bases in the middle. CDR1 and CDR2 (germline): SGHTA, FQGNSA. The CDR3 covers 16 residues. The entire variable domain, with the rest obtained from reference TRBV7-2 and TRBJ2-2, is as follows: GAGVSQSPSNKVTEKGKDVELRCDPISGHTALYWYRQSLGQGLEFLIYFQGNSAPDKSGLPSDRFSAERTGGSVSTLTIQRTQQEDSAVYLCASSSGPADHTGELFFGEGSRLTVL.

V usage is TRBV20-1 and J usage is TRBJ1-2, with 7 bases matching TRBD1. With V trimmed by 3 bases and J by 3 bases, 4 bases remained unmatched. The CDR3 length is 13 residues. In germline, CDR1 is DFQATT, CDR2 SNEGSKA (reference sequence). The CDR3 coding sequence is TGCAGTGCTAGGAGCACAGGGGACTATGGCTACACCTTC. Protein product: CSARSTGDYGYTF.

There are a few counts of this clonotype. DNA of the CDR3: TGTGCCATCAGTGAGTCGATCGGTCCCTATGGCTACACCTTC. Translation gives CAISESIGPYGYTF. The gene calls are TRBV10-3 and TRBJ1-2, with no clear D. CDR1 and CDR2 from the germline V gene are ENHRY and SYGVKD. Trimming removed 0 bases at V and 4 bases at J, with 9 bases between. The CDR3 is 14 amino acids.

This clonotype was observed many times. The CDR3 spells CSARDLGGLFTDTQYF. Here the CDR3 DNA reads TGCAGTGCTAGAGATCTAGGGGGACTGTTCACAGATACGCAGTATTTT. The rearrangement joins TRBV20-1 to TRBJ2-3, with D possibly called TRBD1 or TRBD2 (6 bases each). V was trimmed by 0 bases and J by 2 bases, leaving 15 bases between them. The CDR3 sequence is 16 residues long. CDR1 is DFQATT and CDR2 is SNEGSKA in the germline V gene (reference sequence).

This chain joins TRBV20-1 and TRBJ1-2; D not certain. This CDR3 has 13 residues. Between the trimmed V and J ends, which lost 2 bases and 8 bases, there was a span of 15 bases. Germline V CDR1 and CDR2: DFQATT, SNEGSKA (reference sequence). The CDR3 here is CSARTSSGVGYTF. The DNA for the CDR3 is TGCAGTGCTAGAACTTCGAGCGGGGTGGGCTACACCTTC.

This clonotype showed up many times. The rearrangement uses TRBV7-9 and TRBJ1-1; 7 bases agree with TRBD1. J was trimmed by 5 bases and V by 2 bases; bases with no gene match: 5. Germline V gene lookup returns CDR1 SEHNR and CDR2 FQNEAQ (reference sequence). The CDR3 totals 14 residues. Written as DNA, the CDR3 is TGTGCCAGCAGCTTACGGCAGGGGGGGACTGAAGCTTTCTTT. As protein: CASSLRQGGTEAFF.

J is TRBJ2-1 and V is TRBV29-1; 11 nucleotides align to TRBD2. This CDR3 has 12 residues. Trimming removed 7 bases from V and 9 bases from J; junction bases left unmatched: 5. The germline V gene has CDR1 SQVTM and CDR2 ANQGSEA. The CDR3: CSEAGTSGEQFF. In DNA form, the CDR3 reads TGCAGCGAAGCCGGGACTAGCGGTGAGCAGTTCTTC.

Many counts were recorded for this clonotype. The chain recombines TRBV4-2 with TRBJ2-6; TRBD1 is a possible D gene (5 bases). The CDR3 length is 16 residues. Germline V CDR1 and CDR2: LGHNA, YNFKEQ. The ends were cut back, 4 bases at V and 0 bases at J, with 10 bases in the middle. CDR3 bases: TGTGCCAGCAGCCCCGGACACTTCTCTGGGGCCAACGTCCTGACTTTC. It translates to CASSPGHFSGANVLTF.

This clonotype appeared many times. The chain combines TRBV12-3 or TRBV12-4 with TRBJ2-5; D may be TRBD1 or TRBD2 (6 bases each). V was shortened by 0 bases and J by 6 bases, with 14 bases between the two germline ends. The CDR3 length is 15 residues. CDR3 sequence: CASSLASFRGQTQYF. Written as DNA, the CDR3 is TGTGCCAGCAGTTTAGCCTCATTCCGGGGGCAGACCCAGTACTTC.

This chain links TRBV2 with TRBJ2-2, with D hard to call. Per germline, CDR1 SNHLY and CDR2 FYNNEI. This CDR3 contains 15 residues. The V end lost 5 bases, the J end lost 6 bases, and 16 bases lay between the germline ends. The CDR3 loop is CASSRARLGSGELFF. The CDR3 DNA reads as TGTGCCAGCAGTCGGGCCCGATTGGGATCCGGGGAGCTGTTTTTT. Using reference TRBV2 and TRBJ2-2 for the parts outside the CDR3, the full variable domain is EPEVTQTPSHQVTQMGQEVILRCVPISNHLYFYWYRQILGQKVEFLVSFYNNEISEKSEIFDDQFSVERPDGSNFTLKIRSTKLEDSAMYFCASSRARLGSGELFFGEGSRLTVL.

This clonotype appeared many times. The rearrangement links TRBV29-1 to TRBJ1-1; a weak D match, TRBD1 (6 bases). Germline CDR1 SQVTM, CDR2 ANQGSEA. V was pared by 4 bases and J by 1 base, with 13 bases between. This CDR3 is built from 14 residues. DNA for the CDR3: TGCAGCGTTGGATTACAGGGAGGGAACACTGAAGCTTTCTTT. Its protein is CSVGLQGGNTEAFF.

This clonotype was observed many times. In DNA, the CDR3 is TGTGCCAGCAGTCCCACTCGGGCGGCTACTGGAAACACCATATATTTT. It yields the protein CASSPTRAATGNTIYF. V is TRBV6-5 and J is TRBJ1-3; D unclear. The germline V gene encodes CDR1 MNHEY and CDR2 SVGAGI. This CDR3 is 16 amino acids long. The V and J ends lost 5 bases and 2 bases respectively, with 16 bases between them.

This clonotype has only a few counts. The chain joins TRBV7-6 to TRBJ1-6, with D possibly TRBD1 on 5 matching bases. This CDR3 contains 13 residues. The germline V gene encodes CDR1 SGHVS and CDR2 FNYEAQ. The germline V and J ends were trimmed by 4 bases and 8 bases, with 9 bases remaining between them. In nucleotides, the CDR3 is TGTGCCAGCAGCTGGGACGGAGATTCACCCCTCCACTTT. This encodes CASSWDGDSPLHF.

CDR3 DNA: TGTGCCAGCAGAACCTCGACCGCGACTGAAGCTTTCTTT. The encoded protein is CASRTSTATEAFF. J is TRBJ1-1 and V is TRBV12-3 or TRBV12-4; D is unclear. This CDR3 has 13 residues. Trimming took off 6 bases at V and 5 bases at J, with 13 bases between the two ends.

This clonotype was recorded at least ten times. The gene calls are TRBV12-3 or TRBV12-4 and TRBJ1-2, with 7 bases fitting TRBD1. There are 15 residues in the CDR3. J lost 4 bases, V lost 10 bases, and 15 bases had no gene match. The CDR3: CATAPAGGPSYGYTF. CDR3 nucleotide sequence: TGTGCCACGGCGCCGGCAGGGGGTCCGAGCTATGGCTACACCTTC.

The chain combines TRBV4-1 with TRBJ2-7, with 8 positions matching TRBD1. Losses at the gene ends were 0 bases for V and 9 bases for J; bases not matched to a gene: 7. The CDR3 is 14 residues long. From germline, CDR1 is MGHRA and CDR2 YSYEKL. CDR3 residues: CASSQDSDRDRQYF. As DNA, the CDR3 is TGCGCCAGCAGCCAAGACTCGGACAGGGATCGGCAGTACTTC.

In its sample, this clonotype was seen a few times. This chain connects TRBV18 to TRBJ1-1; a possible D gene is TRBD1 (6 bases). CDR1 and CDR2 (germline): KGHSH, LQKENI. This CDR3 has 13 amino acids. Between the trimmed V and J ends, which lost 3 bases and 8 bases, there was a span of 13 bases. The CDR3 nucleotides read TGTGCCAGCTCACCGGGGGGGGCCAGGGAAGCTTTCTTT. Translated: CASSPGGAREAFF.

This clonotype has ten or more counts. V is TRBV10-2 and J is TRBJ2-7; 8 nucleotides match TRBD2. Germline CDR1 reads WSHSY; CDR2 reads SAAADI. The CDR3 contains 12 residues. V trimming: 8 bases; J trimming: 7 bases; junction bases outside the gene matches: 7. The CDR3 sequence is CASRGLAGEQYF. The DNA for the CDR3 is TGCGCCAGCCGAGGACTAGCTGGTGAGCAGTACTTC.

The table lists this clonotype with many counts. The CDR3 region has the DNA TGTGCCAGCAGCCACCGGGACCGAGGCCGGAATTCACCCCTCCACTTT. Translating it yields CASSHRDRGRNSPLHF. V usage is TRBV14 and J usage is TRBJ1-6, with a tentative D call TRBD1 (5 bases). This CDR3 is built from 16 residues. Germline lookup yields CDR1 SGHDN and CDR2 FVKESK. Trimming stripped 3 bases from V and 7 bases from J, with 16 bases between.

This clonotype has a count of ten or more. The chain uses TRBV5-1 and TRBJ1-4, with D perhaps TRBD1 (6 bases). CDR1 SGHRS and CDR2 YFSETQ come from the germline V gene. Trimming took 2 bases from V and 7 from J, leaving 12 bases between them. The CDR3 is 14 residues long. CDR3 DNA: TGCGCCAGCAGCTTCAGGGGCCCGGGTGAAAAACTGTTTTTT. Translated: CASSFRGPGEKLFF.